These T cell receptor beta chains were read from a single sample in a study of regulatory T cells in long-lasting Graves disease. One entry per CDR3 protein, called by TCRdb with MiXCR from the multiplex PCR reads. The data show around 460,000 distinct CDR3 sequences, with roughly 15% seen just once and around a sixth held by the top ten. These same data were also listed under a study on T cells in Graves' hyperthyroidism and ophthalmopathy.

Material: peripheral blood mononuclear cells (PBMCs), obtained at new diagnosis, from a patient treated with antithyroid drugs. The receptors derive from a woman aged 50 to 60 with Graves disease. Both conserved end residues are part of each CDR3. The D gene is left open where the match is weak. A clone size is listed for some rows: how often the clone was seen (once, few, many), or a class if it is expanded.

D	V	J	size	DNA	CDR3
NA	TRBV15	TRBJ2-7	many	TGTGCCACCAGCAGGGGACGGACCTACGAGCAGTACTTC	CATSRGRTYEQYF
NA	TRBV28	TRBJ2-7	NA	TGTGCCAGCACCCCGGACGCAGGTGAGGACGAGCAGTACTTC	CASTPDAGEDEQYF
NA	TRBV27	TRBJ2-5	many	TGTGCCAGCAGTTTATACGCCCAAGAGACCCAGTACTTC	CASSLYAQETQYF
TRBD1	TRBV27	TRBJ2-7	many	TGTGCCAGCAGTTTAAGCGACAGGGGCTACGAGCAGTACTTC	CASSLSDRGYEQYF
NA	TRBV4-1	TRBJ2-5	few	TGCGCCAGCAGCCAAGCCATTGGGGAGACCCAGTACTTC	CASSQAIGETQYF
NA	TRBV7-9	TRBJ2-7	NA	TGTGCCAGCAGCTTCACGGACAACTCCTTCGAGCAGTACTTC	CASSFTDNSFEQYF
TRBD1	TRBV3-1	TRBJ2-1	many	TGTGCCAGCAGTTACGGACAGGTCCTCAATGAGCAGTTCTTC	CASSYGQVLNEQFF
NA	TRBV5-1	TRBJ2-3	NA	TGCGCCAGCAGCTTCTTACCTAGGAACACAGATACGCAGTATTTT	CASSFLPRNTDTQYF
NA	TRBV7-8	TRBJ2-2	many	TGTGCCAGCAGCTCCTGGCTCCGCCGGGGCACCGGGGAGCTGTTTTTT	CASSSWLRRGTGELFF
NA	TRBV2	TRBJ2-1	NA	TGTGCCAGCAGCCAAGACCCTGGGGACTCCCATAGCGACGATGAGCAGTTCTTC	CASSQDPGDSHSDDEQFF
TRBD1	TRBV6-1	TRBJ1-2	NA	TGTGCCAGCAGGGCTACAGGGGACTATGGCTACACCTTC	CASRATGDYGYTF